A selection of T cell receptor beta chains follows, all from one sample in a study of T-cell reconstitution after alpha-beta-depleted transplantation in children. TCRdb re-called the PCR reads with MiXCR, one entry per CDR3 protein. The sample consists of approximately 400,000 distinct CDR3 sequences, around 9.9% of them appearing once. Sample: PBMCs from the stem cell graft donor, taken from the stem cell graft. Receptor source: a human donor who donated a stem cell graft to a child with acute myeloid leukemia. Each CDR3 is given with its conserved first and last residue. Fields, in order: J gene, D gene, clone size, V gene, CDR3 length, CDR3 protein, CDR3 DNA. The D gene is left open where the match is weak. Where a row states a size, it is once, few, many or the class of an expanded clone; other rows omit it.

j_gene: TRBJ2-5; d_gene: NA; abundance: many; v_gene: TRBV20-1; len: 13; CDR3aa: CSERSRRGETQYF; CDR3nt: TGCAGTGAGAGGTCTCGGCGGGGAGAGACCCAGTACTTC
j_gene: TRBJ1-4; d_gene: TRBD1; abundance: few; v_gene: TRBV5-6; len: 16; CDR3aa: CASSFRDRGISEKLFF; CDR3nt: TGTGCCAGCAGCTTCCGGGACAGGGGGATAAGTGAAAAACTGTTTTTT
j_gene: TRBJ2-7; d_gene: NA; abundance: many; v_gene: TRBV20-1; len: 12; CDR3aa: CSARVVGKEQYF; CDR3nt: TGCAGTGCTAGGGTGGTAGGGAAGGAGCAGTACTTC
j_gene: TRBJ2-3; d_gene: NA; abundance: NA; v_gene: TRBV29-1; len: 14; CDR3aa: CSVVPRGGEDTQYF; CDR3nt: TGCAGCGTTGTCCCGAGGGGGGGGGAAGATACGCAGTATTTT
j_gene: TRBJ2-7; d_gene: NA; abundance: few; v_gene: TRBV5-8; len: 14; CDR3aa: CASSLWQGTFEQYF; CDR3nt: TGTGCCAGCAGCTTGTGGCAGGGGACGTTCGAGCAGTACTTC
j_gene: TRBJ2-3; d_gene: NA; abundance: NA; v_gene: TRBV20-1; len: 14; CDR3aa: CSAGPSTSGDTQYF; CDR3nt: TGCAGTGCTGGACCCTCCACCAGCGGAGATACGCAGTATTTT
j_gene: TRBJ1-1; d_gene: TRBD1; abundance: NA; v_gene: TRBV9; len: 16; CDR3aa: CASSVAGQAMNTEAFF; CDR3nt: TGTGCCAGCAGCGTAGCGGGACAGGCAATGAACACTGAAGCTTTCTTT
j_gene: TRBJ2-5; d_gene: TRBD1; abundance: NA; v_gene: TRBV20-1; len: 15; CDR3aa: CSARSSGTGVETQYF; CDR3nt: TGCAGTGCTAGAAGCTCCGGGACAGGGGTTGAGACCCAGTACTTC
j_gene: TRBJ1-2; d_gene: TRBD1; abundance: few; v_gene: TRBV20-1; len: 14; CDR3aa: CSANRQGDQGGYTF; CDR3nt: TGCAGTGCTAACAGACAGGGGGACCAGGGTGGCTACACCTTC
j_gene: TRBJ1-4; d_gene: NA; abundance: NA; v_gene: TRBV7-8; len: 16; CDR3aa: CASSRWTDPTNEKLFF; CDR3nt: TGTGCCAGCAGCCGCTGGACAGACCCAACTAATGAAAAACTGTTTTTT
j_gene: TRBJ2-7; d_gene: NA; abundance: NA; v_gene: TRBV6-2/TRBV6-3; len: 14; CDR3aa: CASRRRDNSYEQYF; CDR3nt: TGTGCCAGCAGACGCCGGGACAATTCCTACGAGCAGTACTTC
j_gene: TRBJ2-7; d_gene: NA; abundance: many; v_gene: TRBV10-2; len: 12; CDR3aa: CASSGGALEQYF; CDR3nt: TGCGCCAGCAGTGGGGGGGCTCTCGAGCAGTACTTC
j_gene: TRBJ2-1; d_gene: TRBD2; abundance: few; v_gene: TRBV5-4; len: 15; CDR3aa: CASTSRGRARNEQFF; CDR3nt: TGTGCCAGCACCTCCCGGGGGAGGGCCAGGAATGAGCAGTTCTTC
j_gene: TRBJ2-2; d_gene: NA; abundance: once; v_gene: TRBV10-1; len: 13; CDR3aa: CASSHSGTGELFF; CDR3nt: TGCGCCAGCAGTCATTCCGGCACCGGGGAGCTGTTTTTT
j_gene: TRBJ2-7; d_gene: TRBD2; abundance: NA; v_gene: TRBV6-5; len: 15; CDR3aa: CASSYSLAGAYEQYF; CDR3nt: TGTGCCAGCAGTTACTCGCTAGCGGGGGCCTACGAGCAGTACTTC
j_gene: TRBJ2-2; d_gene: TRBD1; abundance: once; v_gene: TRBV7-2; len: 16; CDR3aa: CASSLNGQVFTGELFF; CDR3nt: TGTGCCAGCAGCTTAAACGGACAGGTCTTCACCGGGGAGCTGTTTTTT
j_gene: TRBJ1-2; d_gene: NA; abundance: few; v_gene: TRBV3-1; len: 15; CDR3aa: CASSQSHRANYGYTF; CDR3nt: TGTGCCAGCAGCCAAAGCCACAGAGCTAACTATGGCTACACCTTC
j_gene: TRBJ2-5; d_gene: TRBD2; abundance: NA; v_gene: TRBV5-1; len: 21; CDR3aa: CASSLLPKGPGLAGGGKTQYF; CDR3nt: TGCGCCAGCAGCTTGCTACCGAAGGGGCCGGGACTAGCGGGAGGAGGAAAGACCCAGTACTTC
j_gene: TRBJ2-2; d_gene: TRBD1; abundance: NA; v_gene: TRBV24-1; len: 19; CDR3aa: CATAPLRAPGQDNTGELFF; CDR3nt: TGTGCCACCGCCCCTTTACGTGCCCCGGGACAGGACAACACCGGGGAGCTGTTTTTT
j_gene: TRBJ2-3; d_gene: TRBD1; abundance: few; v_gene: TRBV3-1; len: 18; CDR3aa: CASSQALFGTGGTDTQYF; CDR3nt: TGTGCCAGCAGCCAGGCTCTTTTTGGGACAGGGGGCACAGATACGCAGTATTTT
j_gene: TRBJ2-7; d_gene: TRBD2; abundance: NA; v_gene: TRBV20-1; len: 15; CDR3aa: CSARPLTSGPYEQYF; CDR3nt: TGCAGTGCTAGACCCCTCACTAGCGGACCGTACGAGCAGTACTTC
j_gene: TRBJ2-1; d_gene: NA; abundance: NA; v_gene: TRBV12-3/TRBV12-4; len: 15; CDR3aa: CASSSEVAIYNEQFF; CDR3nt: TGTGCCAGCAGTTCTGAGGTAGCGATTTACAATGAGCAGTTCTTC
j_gene: TRBJ2-6; d_gene: TRBD2; abundance: NA; v_gene: TRBV6-2/TRBV6-3; len: 16; CDR3aa: CASSYAGGTGANVLTF; CDR3nt: TGTGCCAGCAGTTATGCGGGGGGTACGGGGGCCAACGTCCTGACTTTC
j_gene: TRBJ1-1; d_gene: TRBD1; abundance: NA; v_gene: TRBV5-6; len: 14; CDR3aa: CASSRRGLRTEAFF; CDR3nt: TGTGCCAGCAGCCGTAGGGGGCTAAGGACTGAAGCTTTCTTT
j_gene: TRBJ2-6; d_gene: NA; abundance: NA; v_gene: TRBV6-1; len: 15; CDR3aa: CASRSGSSGANVLTF; CDR3nt: TGTGCCAGCAGATCGGGAAGCTCTGGGGCCAACGTCCTGACTTTC
j_gene: TRBJ2-1; d_gene: TRBD2; abundance: NA; v_gene: TRBV20-1; len: 16; CDR3aa: CSARVAGGPSYNEQFF; CDR3nt: TGCAGTGCTAGGGTAGCGGGAGGGCCCTCCTACAATGAGCAGTTCTTC
j_gene: TRBJ2-7; d_gene: NA; abundance: few; v_gene: TRBV19; len: 11; CDR3aa: CASRRGNEQYF; CDR3nt: TGTGCCAGTAGGAGGGGGAACGAGCAGTACTTC
j_gene: TRBJ2-1; d_gene: NA; abundance: NA; v_gene: TRBV27; len: 15; CDR3aa: CASSLSGTNYNEQFF; CDR3nt: TGTGCCAGCAGTTTATCAGGGACCAACTACAATGAGCAGTTCTTC
j_gene: TRBJ1-1; d_gene: NA; abundance: NA; v_gene: TRBV24-1; len: 16; CDR3aa: CATSEDRTGLNTEAFF; CDR3nt: TGTGCCACCAGTGAGGACAGAACAGGGCTGAACACTGAAGCTTTCTTT
j_gene: TRBJ1-4; d_gene: NA; abundance: few; v_gene: TRBV27; len: 15; CDR3aa: CASSSTGARNEKLFF; CDR3nt: TGTGCCAGCAGTTCTACGGGCGCCCGAAATGAAAAACTGTTTTTT
j_gene: TRBJ2-1; d_gene: NA; abundance: NA; v_gene: TRBV5-6; len: 15; CDR3aa: CASSLSSSRYNEQFF; CDR3nt: TGTGCCAGCAGCTTATCGTCTAGCCGATACAATGAGCAGTTCTTC
j_gene: TRBJ2-1; d_gene: NA; abundance: few; v_gene: TRBV15; len: 15; CDR3aa: CATSRDGFNYNEQFF; CDR3nt: TGTGCCACCAGCAGAGATGGGTTTAATTACAATGAGCAGTTCTTC
j_gene: TRBJ1-2; d_gene: NA; abundance: few; v_gene: TRBV5-1; len: 15; CDR3aa: CASSLDPGLNYGYTF; CDR3nt: TGCGCCAGCAGCTTGGATCCAGGGCTCAACTATGGCTACACCTTC
j_gene: TRBJ1-2; d_gene: NA; abundance: few; v_gene: TRBV19; len: 14; CDR3aa: CASTRGGLYYGYTF; CDR3nt: TGTGCCAGTACGCGAGGGGGGCTGTACTATGGCTACACCTTC
j_gene: TRBJ2-7; d_gene: NA; abundance: NA; v_gene: TRBV6-2/TRBV6-3; len: 12; CDR3aa: CASSYVPYEQYF; CDR3nt: TGTGCCAGCAGTTACGTGCCCTACGAGCAGTACTTC
j_gene: TRBJ1-1; d_gene: NA; abundance: few; v_gene: TRBV5-1; len: 15; CDR3aa: CASRLHLGGGTEAFF; CDR3nt: TGCGCCAGCAGGTTACATCTTGGGGGGGGAACTGAAGCTTTCTTT
j_gene: TRBJ1-2; d_gene: NA; abundance: few; v_gene: TRBV7-9; len: 13; CDR3aa: CAILLVADGGYTF; CDR3nt: TGTGCCATCCTTCTGGTGGCAGACGGGGGCTACACCTTC
j_gene: TRBJ1-1; d_gene: TRBD1; abundance: NA; v_gene: TRBV7-2; len: 17; CDR3aa: CASSFRTGAETNTEAFF; CDR3nt: TGTGCCAGCAGCTTTAGGACAGGGGCCGAAACGAACACTGAAGCTTTCTTT
j_gene: TRBJ2-4; d_gene: NA; abundance: NA; v_gene: TRBV5-1; len: 12; CDR3aa: CASSLLGAIQYF; CDR3nt: TGCGCCAGCAGCTTGCTAGGGGCCATTCAGTACTTC
j_gene: TRBJ2-7; d_gene: NA; abundance: NA; v_gene: TRBV7-6; len: 13; CDR3aa: CASSLQGIGEQYF; CDR3nt: TGTGCCAGCAGCTTACAGGGAATCGGCGAGCAGTACTTC
j_gene: TRBJ1-2; d_gene: NA; abundance: NA; v_gene: TRBV4-3; len: 14; CDR3aa: CASSRSAFDYGYTF; CDR3nt: TGCGCCAGCAGCCGCTCTGCTTTCGACTATGGCTACACCTTC
j_gene: TRBJ2-1; d_gene: TRBD1; abundance: NA; v_gene: TRBV15; len: 13; CDR3aa: CATREDRDNEQFF; CDR3nt: TGTGCCACCAGAGAGGACAGGGACAATGAGCAGTTCTTC
j_gene: TRBJ2-1; d_gene: NA; abundance: few; v_gene: TRBV7-2; len: 15; CDR3aa: CASSLWAGPNNEQFF; CDR3nt: TGTGCCAGCAGCTTATGGGCGGGACCCAACAATGAGCAGTTCTTC
j_gene: TRBJ1-1; d_gene: TRBD1; abundance: few; v_gene: TRBV5-1; len: 13; CDR3aa: CASSPGGANEAFF; CDR3nt: TGCGCCAGCAGCCCAGGGGGCGCGAATGAAGCTTTCTTT
j_gene: TRBJ2-2; d_gene: TRBD2; abundance: many; v_gene: TRBV6-2/TRBV6-3; len: 19; CDR3aa: CASSYSTSGRGMNTGELFF; CDR3nt: TGTGCCAGCAGTTACTCGACCAGCGGGAGGGGAATGAACACCGGGGAGCTGTTTTTT
j_gene: TRBJ1-2; d_gene: TRBD1; abundance: NA; v_gene: TRBV12-3/TRBV12-4; len: 14; CDR3aa: CASRSTGEGYGYTF; CDR3nt: TGTGCCAGCAGGTCTACAGGGGAAGGCTATGGCTACACCTTC
j_gene: TRBJ2-3; d_gene: TRBD1; abundance: few; v_gene: TRBV5-1; len: 14; CDR3aa: CASSTGQYTDTQYF; CDR3nt: TGCGCCAGCAGCACGGGACAGTACACAGATACGCAGTATTTT
j_gene: TRBJ2-4; d_gene: NA; abundance: NA; v_gene: TRBV29-1; len: 12; CDR3aa: CSVRGTKNIQYF; CDR3nt: TGCAGCGTCAGGGGAACCAAAAACATTCAGTACTTC